This T cell receptor beta chain was sequenced during a study of blood T cells in healthy people across ages. Concerning this clonotype: An end of the junction differs from the germline gene, which may be a read error.

Germline CDR1 reads SGHRS; CDR2 reads YFSETQ. The CDR3 has 15 amino acids. Using a J-beta primer mix together with a sample-barcoded 5' primer, a second PCR was run for about 6 to 12 cycles. One entry per CDR3 protein, called by TCRdb with MiXCR from the 5' RACE reads. There are approximately 2,000,000 distinct CDR3 sequences in the sample; about two fifths occur only once, and about 23% lies in the top ten. The source is a human donor in good health. The rearrangement links TRBV5-1 to TRBJ1-4; a possible D gene is TRBD1 (6 bases). Specimen: blood. In DNA, the CDR3 is TGCGCCAGCAGCTATTCTGCGGGGGGCGGCGAAAAACGGTTTTTT. This codes for CASSYSAGGGEKRFF. Together with reference TRBV5-1 and TRBJ1-4, the CDR3 gives the full variable domain: KAGVTQTPRYLIKTRGQQVTLSCSPISGHRSVSWYQQTPGQGLQFLFEYFSETQRNKGNFPGRFSGRQFSNSRSEMNVSTLELGDSALYLCASSYSAGGGEKRFFGSGTQLSVL.